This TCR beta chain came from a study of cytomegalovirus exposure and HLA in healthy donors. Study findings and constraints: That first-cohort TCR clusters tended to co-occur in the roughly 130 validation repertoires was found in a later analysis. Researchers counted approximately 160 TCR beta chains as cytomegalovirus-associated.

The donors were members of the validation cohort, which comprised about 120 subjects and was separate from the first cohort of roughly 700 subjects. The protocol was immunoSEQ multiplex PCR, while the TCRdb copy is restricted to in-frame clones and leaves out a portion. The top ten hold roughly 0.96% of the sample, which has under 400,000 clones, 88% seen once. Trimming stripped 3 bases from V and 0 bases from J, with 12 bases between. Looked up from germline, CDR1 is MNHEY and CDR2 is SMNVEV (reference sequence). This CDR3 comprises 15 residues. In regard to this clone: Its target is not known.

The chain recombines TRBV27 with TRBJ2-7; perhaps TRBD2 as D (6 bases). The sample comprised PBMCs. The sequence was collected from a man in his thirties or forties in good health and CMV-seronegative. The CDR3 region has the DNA TGTGCCAGCAGTTTCTCTCTGGGGGGCTCCTACGAGCAGTACTTC. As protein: CASSFSLGGSYEQYF.